Described below is a single TCR beta chain sequence and its context. Its target is not known. This sample stems from a study of Ad26.COV2.S vaccination and SARS-CoV-2 variants. Looking at the study overall: Into the muscle, Ad26.COV2.S was dosed once or twice, 56 days apart. Broader study findings: The TCR breadth and depth analyses may have understated or missed part of the total T cell responses. Considerable breadth of spike-specific CD8+ and CD4+ T cell responses has reportedly been documented following vaccination.

TCRdb's copy holds only in-frame clones and misses some; the assay was immunoSEQ multiplex PCR. Among about 350,000 clones listed, about 86% were seen once. The ends were cut back, 3 bases at V and 4 bases at J, with 6 bases in the middle. The CDR3 is 13 amino acids. The sample's treatment: approximately 18 received Ad26.COV2.S at low or high dose, single or two shots; roughly 5 received placebo; per-sample allocation not given. Repertoires come from day 63 after the first vaccine or placebo injection. A Boston donor was an adult aged 18-55 years. This chain links TRBV12-3 or TRBV12-4 with TRBJ1-4; D gene ambiguous. Sequencing used peripheral blood, obtained in a trial of Ad26.COV2.S vaccine versus placebo. The sequence was obtained from a person between 18 and 65 years old who received the Ad26.COV2.S COVID-19 vaccine or a placebo. This chain's CDR3 is CASSFTVNEKLFF. CDR3 nucleotides: TGTGCCAGCAGTTTTACAGTTAATGAAAAACTGTTTTTT.